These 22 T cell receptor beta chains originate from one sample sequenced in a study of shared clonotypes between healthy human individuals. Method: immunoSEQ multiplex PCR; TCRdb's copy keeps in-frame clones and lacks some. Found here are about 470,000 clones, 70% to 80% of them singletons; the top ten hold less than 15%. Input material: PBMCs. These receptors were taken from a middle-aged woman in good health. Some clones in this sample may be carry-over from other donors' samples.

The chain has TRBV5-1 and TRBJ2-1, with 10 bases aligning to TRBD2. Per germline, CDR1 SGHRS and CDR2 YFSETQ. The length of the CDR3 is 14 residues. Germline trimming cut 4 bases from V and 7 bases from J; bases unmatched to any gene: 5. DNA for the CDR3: TGCGCCAGCAGCCGCGGACTAGCGGTAAATGAGCAGTTCTTC. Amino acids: CASSRGLAVNEQFF.

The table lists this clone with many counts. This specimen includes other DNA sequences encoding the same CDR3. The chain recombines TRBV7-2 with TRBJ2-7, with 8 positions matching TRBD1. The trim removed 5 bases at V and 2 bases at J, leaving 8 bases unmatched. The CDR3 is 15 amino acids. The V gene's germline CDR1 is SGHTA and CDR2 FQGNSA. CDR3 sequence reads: CASSPGQGRPYEQYF. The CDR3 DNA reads TGTGCCAGCAGCCCAGGACAGGGCCGTCCCTACGAGCAGTACTTC.

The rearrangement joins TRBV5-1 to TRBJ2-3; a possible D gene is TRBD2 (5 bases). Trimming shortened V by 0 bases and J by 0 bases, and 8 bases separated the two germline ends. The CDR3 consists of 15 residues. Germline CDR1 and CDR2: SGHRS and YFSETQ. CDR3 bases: TGCGCCAGCAGCTTGGCGGGGTCCAGCACAGATACGCAGTATTTT. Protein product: CASSLAGSSTDTQYF.

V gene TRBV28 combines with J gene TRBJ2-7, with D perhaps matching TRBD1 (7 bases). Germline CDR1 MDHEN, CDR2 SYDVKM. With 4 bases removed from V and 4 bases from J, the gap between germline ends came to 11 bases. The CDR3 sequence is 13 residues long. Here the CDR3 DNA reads TGTGCCAGCAGTTCAGGGGGGCGATACGAGCAGTACTTC. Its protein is CASSSGGRYEQYF.

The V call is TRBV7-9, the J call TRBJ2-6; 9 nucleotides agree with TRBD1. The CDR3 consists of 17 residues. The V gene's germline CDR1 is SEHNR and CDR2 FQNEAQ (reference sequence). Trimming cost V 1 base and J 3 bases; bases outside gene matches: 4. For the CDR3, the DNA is TGTGCCAGCAGCTTAGACAGGGGGCGCAGTGGGGCCAACGTCCTGACTTTC. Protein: CASSLDRGRSGANVLTF.

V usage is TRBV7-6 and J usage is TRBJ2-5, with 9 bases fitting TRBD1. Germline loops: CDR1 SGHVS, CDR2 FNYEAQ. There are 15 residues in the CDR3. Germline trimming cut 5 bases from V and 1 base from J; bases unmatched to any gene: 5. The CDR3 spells CASSPDRGSQETQYF. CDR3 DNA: TGTGCCAGCAGCCCCGACAGGGGGTCCCAAGAGACCCAGTACTTC.

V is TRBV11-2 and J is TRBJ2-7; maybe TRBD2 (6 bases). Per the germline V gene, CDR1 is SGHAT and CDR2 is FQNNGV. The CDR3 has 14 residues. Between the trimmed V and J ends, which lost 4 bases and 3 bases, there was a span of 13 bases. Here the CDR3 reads CASSYGGAYYEQYF. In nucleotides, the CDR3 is TGTGCCAGCAGCTATGGCGGGGCTTACTACGAGCAGTACTTC.

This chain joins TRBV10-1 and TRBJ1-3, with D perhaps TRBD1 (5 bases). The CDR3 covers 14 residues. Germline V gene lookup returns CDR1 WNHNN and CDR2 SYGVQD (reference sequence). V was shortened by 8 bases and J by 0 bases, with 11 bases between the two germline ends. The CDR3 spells CASQTETSGNTIYF. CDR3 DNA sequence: TGCGCCAGCCAGACAGAAACCTCTGGAAACACCATATATTTT.

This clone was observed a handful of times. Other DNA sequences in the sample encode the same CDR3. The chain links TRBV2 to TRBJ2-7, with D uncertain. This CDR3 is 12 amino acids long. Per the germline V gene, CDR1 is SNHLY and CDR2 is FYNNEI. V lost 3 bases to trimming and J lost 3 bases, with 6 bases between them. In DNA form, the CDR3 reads TGTGCCAGCAGTGAGGGTGTCTACGAGCAGTACTTC. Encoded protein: CASSEGVYEQYF.

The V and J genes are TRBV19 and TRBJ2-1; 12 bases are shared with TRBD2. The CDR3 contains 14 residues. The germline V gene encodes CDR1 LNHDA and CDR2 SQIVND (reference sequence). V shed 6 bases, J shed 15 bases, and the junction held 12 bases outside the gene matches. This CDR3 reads CASSRLAGAITVFF. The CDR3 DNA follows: TGTGCCAGTAGCCGACTAGCGGGAGCCATAACTGTGTTCTTC.

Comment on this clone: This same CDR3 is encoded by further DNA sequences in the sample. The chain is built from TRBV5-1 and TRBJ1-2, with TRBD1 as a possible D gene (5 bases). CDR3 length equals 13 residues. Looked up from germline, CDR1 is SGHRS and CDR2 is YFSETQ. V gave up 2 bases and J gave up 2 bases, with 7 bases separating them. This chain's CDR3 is CASSFQGNYGYTF. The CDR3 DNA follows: TGCGCCAGCAGCTTTCAGGGAAACTATGGCTACACCTTC.

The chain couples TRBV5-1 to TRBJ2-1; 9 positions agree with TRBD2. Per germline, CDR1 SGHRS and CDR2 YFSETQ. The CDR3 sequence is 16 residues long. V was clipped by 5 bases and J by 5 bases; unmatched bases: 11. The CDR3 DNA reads TGCGCCAGCAGAATCTCGGGCGGGAGGGCCAACAATGAGCAGTTCTTC. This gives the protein CASRISGGRANNEQFF.

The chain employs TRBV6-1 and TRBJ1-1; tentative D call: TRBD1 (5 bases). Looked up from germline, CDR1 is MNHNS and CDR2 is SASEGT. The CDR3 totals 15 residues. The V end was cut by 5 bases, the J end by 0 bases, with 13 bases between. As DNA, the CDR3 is TGTGCCAGCAGTCTTACAGGCTCTTTGAACACTGAAGCTTTCTTT. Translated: CASSLTGSLNTEAFF.

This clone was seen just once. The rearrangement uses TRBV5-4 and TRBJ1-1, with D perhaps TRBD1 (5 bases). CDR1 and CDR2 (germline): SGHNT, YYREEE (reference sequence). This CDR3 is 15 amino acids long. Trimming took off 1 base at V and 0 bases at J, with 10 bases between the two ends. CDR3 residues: CASSLMGGLNTEAFF. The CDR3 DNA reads TGTGCCAGCAGCTTGATGGGGGGACTGAACACTGAAGCTTTCTTT.

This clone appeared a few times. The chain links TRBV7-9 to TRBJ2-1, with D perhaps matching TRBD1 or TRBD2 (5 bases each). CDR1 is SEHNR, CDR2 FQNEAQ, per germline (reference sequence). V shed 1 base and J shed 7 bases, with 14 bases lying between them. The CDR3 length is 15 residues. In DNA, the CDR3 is TGTGCCAGCAGCTTAGATGGGGGACGGGCTAATGAGCAGTTCTTC. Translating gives CASSLDGGRANEQFF.

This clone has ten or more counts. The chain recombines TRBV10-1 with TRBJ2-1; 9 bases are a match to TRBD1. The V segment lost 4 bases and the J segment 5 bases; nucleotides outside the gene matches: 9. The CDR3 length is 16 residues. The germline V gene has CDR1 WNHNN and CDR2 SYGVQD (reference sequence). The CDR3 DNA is TGCGCCAGCAGTGGCACCGGGACAGGGCCCAACAATGAGCAGTTCTTC. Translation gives CASSGTGTGPNNEQFF.

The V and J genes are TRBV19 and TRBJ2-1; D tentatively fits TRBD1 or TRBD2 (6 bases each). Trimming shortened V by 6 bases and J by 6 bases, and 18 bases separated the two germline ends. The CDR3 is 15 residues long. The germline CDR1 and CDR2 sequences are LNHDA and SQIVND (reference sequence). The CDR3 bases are TGTGCCAGTAGCCCCTCTGGGGGGCTCGGCAATGAGCAGTTCTTC. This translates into CASSPSGGLGNEQFF.

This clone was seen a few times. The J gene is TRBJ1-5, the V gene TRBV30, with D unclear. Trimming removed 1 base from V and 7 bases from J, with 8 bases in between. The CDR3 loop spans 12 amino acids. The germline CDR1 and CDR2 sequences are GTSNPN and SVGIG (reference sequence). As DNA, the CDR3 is TGTGCCTGGAGTGAGGAACAGCAGCCCCAGCATTTT. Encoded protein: CAWSEEQQPQHF.

CDR3 bases: TGCGCCAGCAGCCCGGTCGAAGAGACCCAGTACTTC. As protein: CASSPVEETQYF. J is TRBJ2-5 and V is TRBV5-1; no clear D. Trimming took off 4 bases at V and 3 bases at J, with 7 bases between the two ends. The V gene's germline CDR1 is SGHRS and CDR2 YFSETQ. This CDR3 contains 12 residues.

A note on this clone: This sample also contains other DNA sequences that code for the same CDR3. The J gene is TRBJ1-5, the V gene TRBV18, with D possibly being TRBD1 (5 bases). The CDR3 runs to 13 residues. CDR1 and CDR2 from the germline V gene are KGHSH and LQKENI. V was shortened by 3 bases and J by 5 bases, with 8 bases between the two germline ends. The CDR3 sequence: CASSPGRDQPQHF. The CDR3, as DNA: TGTGCCAGCTCACCGGGACGAGATCAGCCCCAGCATTTT. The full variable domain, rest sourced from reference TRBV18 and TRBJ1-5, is NAGVMQNPRHLVRRRGQEARLRCSPMKGHSHVYWYRQLPEEGLKFMVYLQKENIIDESGMPKERFSAEFPKEGPSILRIQQVVRGDSAAYFCASSPGRDQPQHFGDGTRLSIL.

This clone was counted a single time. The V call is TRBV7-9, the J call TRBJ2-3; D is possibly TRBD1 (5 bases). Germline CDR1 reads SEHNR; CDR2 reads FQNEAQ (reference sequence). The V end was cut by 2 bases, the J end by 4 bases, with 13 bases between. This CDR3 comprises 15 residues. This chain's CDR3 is CASSLQGLLSDTQYF. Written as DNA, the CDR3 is TGTGCCAGCAGCTTACAGGGTTTGTTGTCAGATACGCAGTATTTT.

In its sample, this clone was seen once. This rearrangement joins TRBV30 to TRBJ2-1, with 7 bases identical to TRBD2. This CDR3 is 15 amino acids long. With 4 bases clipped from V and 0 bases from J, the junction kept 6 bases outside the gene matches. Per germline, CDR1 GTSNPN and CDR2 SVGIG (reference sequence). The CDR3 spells CAWTLSGSSYNEQFF. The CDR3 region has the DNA TGTGCCTGGACCCTTAGCGGGTCCTCCTACAATGAGCAGTTCTTC.